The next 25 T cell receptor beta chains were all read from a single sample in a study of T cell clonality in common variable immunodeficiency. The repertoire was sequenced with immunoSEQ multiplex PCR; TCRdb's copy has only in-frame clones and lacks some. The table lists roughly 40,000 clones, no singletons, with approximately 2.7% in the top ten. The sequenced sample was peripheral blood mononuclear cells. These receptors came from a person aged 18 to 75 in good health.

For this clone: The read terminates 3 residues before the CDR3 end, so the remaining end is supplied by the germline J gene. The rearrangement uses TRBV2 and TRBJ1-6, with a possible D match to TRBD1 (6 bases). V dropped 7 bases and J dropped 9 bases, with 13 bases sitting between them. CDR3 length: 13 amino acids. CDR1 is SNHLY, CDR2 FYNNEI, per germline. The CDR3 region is CASTNPGVSPLHF. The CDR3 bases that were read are TGTGCCAGCACAAACCCAGGGGTTTCACCC. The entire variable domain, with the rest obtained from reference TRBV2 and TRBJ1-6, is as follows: EPEVTQTPSHQVTQMGQEVILRCVPISNHLYFYWYRQILGQKVEFLVSFYNNEISEKSEIFDDQFSVERPDGSNFTLKIRSTKLEDSAMYFCASTNPGVSPLHFGNGTRLTVT.

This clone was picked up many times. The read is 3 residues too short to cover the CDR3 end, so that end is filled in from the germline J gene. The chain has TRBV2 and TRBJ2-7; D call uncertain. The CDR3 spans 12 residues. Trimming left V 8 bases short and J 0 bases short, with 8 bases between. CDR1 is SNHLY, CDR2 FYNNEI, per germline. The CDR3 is CASLNFSYEQYF. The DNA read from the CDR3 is TGTGCCAGCTTAAACTTCTCCTACGAG.

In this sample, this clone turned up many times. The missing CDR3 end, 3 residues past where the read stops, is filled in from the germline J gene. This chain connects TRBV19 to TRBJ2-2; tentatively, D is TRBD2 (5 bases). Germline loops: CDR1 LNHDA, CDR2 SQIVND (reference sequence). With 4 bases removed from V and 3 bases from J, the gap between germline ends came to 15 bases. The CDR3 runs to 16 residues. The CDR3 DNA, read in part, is TGTGCCAGTAGTAAGGGCGCCCCGGGGTACACCGGGGAG. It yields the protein CASSKGAPGYTGE. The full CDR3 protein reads CASSKGAPGYTGELFF. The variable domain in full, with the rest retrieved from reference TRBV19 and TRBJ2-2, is DGGITQSPKYLFRKEGQNVTLSCEQNLNHDAMYWYRQDPGQGLRLIYYSQIVNDFQKGDIAEGYSVSREKKESFPLTVTSAQKNPTAFYLCASSKGAPGYTGELFFGEGSRLTVL.

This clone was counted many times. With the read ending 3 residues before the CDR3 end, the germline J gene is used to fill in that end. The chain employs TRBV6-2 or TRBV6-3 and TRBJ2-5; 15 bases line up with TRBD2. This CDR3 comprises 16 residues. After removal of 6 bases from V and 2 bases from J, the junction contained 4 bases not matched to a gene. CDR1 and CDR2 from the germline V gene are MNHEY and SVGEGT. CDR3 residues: CASRGLAGGLQETQYF. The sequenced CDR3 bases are TGTGCCAGCAGGGGACTAGCGGGGGGCCTTCAAGAGACC.

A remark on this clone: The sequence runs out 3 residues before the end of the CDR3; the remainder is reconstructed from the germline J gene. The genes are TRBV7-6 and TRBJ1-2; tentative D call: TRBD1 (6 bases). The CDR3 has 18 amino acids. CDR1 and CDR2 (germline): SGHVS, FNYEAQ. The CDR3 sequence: CASRSSSGGPPSTDTYTF. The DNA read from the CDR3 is TGTGCCAGCAGATCTTCTAGCGGGGGCCCCCCTAGCACAGATACC.

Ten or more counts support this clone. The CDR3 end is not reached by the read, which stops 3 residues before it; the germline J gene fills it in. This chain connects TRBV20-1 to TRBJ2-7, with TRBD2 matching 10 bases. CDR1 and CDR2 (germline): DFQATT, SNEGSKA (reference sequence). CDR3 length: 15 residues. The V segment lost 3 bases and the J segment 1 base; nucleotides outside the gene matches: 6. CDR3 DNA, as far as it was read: TGCAGTGCTAGGGAACTAGCGGGGACGTCCTACGAG. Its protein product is CSARELAGTSYE. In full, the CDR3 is CSARELAGTSYEQYF.

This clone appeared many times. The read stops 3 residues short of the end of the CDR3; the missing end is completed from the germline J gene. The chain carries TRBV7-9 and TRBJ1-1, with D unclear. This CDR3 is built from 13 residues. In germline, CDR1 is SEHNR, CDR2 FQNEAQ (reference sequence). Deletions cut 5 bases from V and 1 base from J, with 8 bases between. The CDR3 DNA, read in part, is TGTGCCAGCAGCAGGGTGGGGAACACTGAA. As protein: CASSRVGNTE. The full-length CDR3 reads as CASSRVGNTEAFF.

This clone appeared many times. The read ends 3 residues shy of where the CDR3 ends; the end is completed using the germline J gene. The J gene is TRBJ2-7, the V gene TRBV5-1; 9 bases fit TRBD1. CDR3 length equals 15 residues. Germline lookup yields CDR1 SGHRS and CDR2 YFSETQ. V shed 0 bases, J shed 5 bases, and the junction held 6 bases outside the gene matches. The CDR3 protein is CASSLEGTGTNEQYF. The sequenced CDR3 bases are TGCGCCAGCAGCTTGGAGGGGACAGGGACGAACGAG.

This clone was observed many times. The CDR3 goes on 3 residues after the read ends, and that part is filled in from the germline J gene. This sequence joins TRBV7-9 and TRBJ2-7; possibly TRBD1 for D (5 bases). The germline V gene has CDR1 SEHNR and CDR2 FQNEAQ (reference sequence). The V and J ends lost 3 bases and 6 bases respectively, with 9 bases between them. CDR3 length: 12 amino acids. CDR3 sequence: CASSLTALEQYF. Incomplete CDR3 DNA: TGTGCCAGCAGCTTGACAGCGCTCGAG.

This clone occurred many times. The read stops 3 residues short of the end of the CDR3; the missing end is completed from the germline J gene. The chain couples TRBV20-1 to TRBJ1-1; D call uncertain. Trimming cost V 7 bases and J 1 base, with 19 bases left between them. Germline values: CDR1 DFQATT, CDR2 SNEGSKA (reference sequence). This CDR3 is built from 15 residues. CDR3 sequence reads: CSVPAPTGENTEAFF. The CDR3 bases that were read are TGCAGTGTCCCGGCGCCCACGGGTGAGAACACTGAA.

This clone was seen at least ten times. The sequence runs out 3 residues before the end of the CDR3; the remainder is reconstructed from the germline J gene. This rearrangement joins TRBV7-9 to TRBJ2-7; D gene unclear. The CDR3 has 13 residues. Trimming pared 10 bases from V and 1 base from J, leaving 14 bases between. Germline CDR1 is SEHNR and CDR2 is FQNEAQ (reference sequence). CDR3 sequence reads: CANKTLSSYEQYF. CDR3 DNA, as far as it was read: TGTGCCAACAAGACACTTTCTTCCTACGAG.

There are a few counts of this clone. The sequenced CDR3 bases are TGTGCCAGTGGCGTTTTGGGCACTGGGGCCAACGTG. It codes for CASGVLGTGANV. The CDR3 reads in full as CASGVLGTGANVLFF. The J gene is TRBJ2-2, the V gene TRBV19, with a possible D match to TRBD1 (5 bases). The read ends 3 residues before the CDR3 terminus; that terminus is restored from the germline J gene. The germline CDR1 and CDR2 sequences are LNHDA and SQIVND (reference sequence). The CDR3 runs 15 residues.

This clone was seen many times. The CDR3: CASSLPLQGRETQYF. Partial CDR3 DNA: TGTGCCAGCAGCTTGCCCCTACAGGGCCGAGAGACC. V usage is TRBV5-6 and J usage is TRBJ2-5, with D perhaps matching TRBD1 (6 bases). The CDR3 is cut off 3 residues early in the read; its end comes from the germline J gene. CDR3 length: 15 residues. Trimming removed 1 base from V and 4 bases from J, with 14 bases in between. CDR1 and CDR2 (germline): SGHDT, YYEEEE.

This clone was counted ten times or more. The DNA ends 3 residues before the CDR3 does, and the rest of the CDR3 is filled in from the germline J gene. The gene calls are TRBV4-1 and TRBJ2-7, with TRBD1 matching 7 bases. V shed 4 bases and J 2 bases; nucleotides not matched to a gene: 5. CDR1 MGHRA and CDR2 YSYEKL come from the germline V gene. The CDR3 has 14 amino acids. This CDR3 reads CASSPYRGPYEQYF. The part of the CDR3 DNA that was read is TGCGCCAGCAGCCCCTACAGGGGCCCCTACGAG.

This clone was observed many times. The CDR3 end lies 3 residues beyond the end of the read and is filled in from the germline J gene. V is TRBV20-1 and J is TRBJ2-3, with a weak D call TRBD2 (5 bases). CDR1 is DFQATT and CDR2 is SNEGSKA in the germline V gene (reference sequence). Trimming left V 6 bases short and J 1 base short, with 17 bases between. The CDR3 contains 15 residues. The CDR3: CSASRTRVRTDTQYF. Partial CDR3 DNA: TGCAGTGCCAGTCGGACGCGGGTCCGCACAGATACG.

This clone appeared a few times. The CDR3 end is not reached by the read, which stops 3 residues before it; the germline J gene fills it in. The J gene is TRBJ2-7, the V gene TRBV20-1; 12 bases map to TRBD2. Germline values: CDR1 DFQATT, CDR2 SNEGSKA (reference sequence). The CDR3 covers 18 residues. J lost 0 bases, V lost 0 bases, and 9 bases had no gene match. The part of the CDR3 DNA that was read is TGCAGTGCTAGAGATCAACTAGCGGGGGGTCGAAGCTCCTACGAG. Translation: CSARDQLAGGRSSYE. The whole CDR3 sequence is CSARDQLAGGRSSYEQYF.

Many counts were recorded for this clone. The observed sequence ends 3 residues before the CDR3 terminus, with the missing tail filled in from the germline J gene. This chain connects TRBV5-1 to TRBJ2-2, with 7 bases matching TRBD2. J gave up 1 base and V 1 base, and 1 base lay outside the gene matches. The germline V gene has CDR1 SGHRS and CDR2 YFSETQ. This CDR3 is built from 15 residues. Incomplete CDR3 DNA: TGCGCCAGCAGCTTGCCTAGCGGGAACACCGGGGAG. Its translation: CASSLPSGNTGE. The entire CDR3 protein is CASSLPSGNTGELFF.

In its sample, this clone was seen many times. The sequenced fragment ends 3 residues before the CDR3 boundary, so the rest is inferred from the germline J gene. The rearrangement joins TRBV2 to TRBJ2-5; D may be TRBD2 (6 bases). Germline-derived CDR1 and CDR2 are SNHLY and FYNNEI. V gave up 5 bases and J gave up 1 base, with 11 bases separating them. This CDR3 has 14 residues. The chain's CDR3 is CASSWGVPQETQYF. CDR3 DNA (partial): TGTGCCAGCAGTTGGGGGGTCCCCCAAGAGACC. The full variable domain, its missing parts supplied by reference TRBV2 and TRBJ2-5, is EPEVTQTPSHQVTQMGQEVILRCVPISNHLYFYWYRQILGQKVEFLVSFYNNEISEKSEIFDDQFSVERPDGSNFTLKIRSTKLEDSAMYFCASSWGVPQETQYFGPGTRLLVL.

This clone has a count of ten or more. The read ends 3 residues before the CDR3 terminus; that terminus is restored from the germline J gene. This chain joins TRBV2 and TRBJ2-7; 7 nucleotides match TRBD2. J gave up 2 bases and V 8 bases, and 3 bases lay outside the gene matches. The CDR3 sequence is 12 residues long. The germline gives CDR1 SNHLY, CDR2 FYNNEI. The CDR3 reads CASGGGTYEQYF. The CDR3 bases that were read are TGTGCCAGCGGGGGGGGAACCTACGAG.

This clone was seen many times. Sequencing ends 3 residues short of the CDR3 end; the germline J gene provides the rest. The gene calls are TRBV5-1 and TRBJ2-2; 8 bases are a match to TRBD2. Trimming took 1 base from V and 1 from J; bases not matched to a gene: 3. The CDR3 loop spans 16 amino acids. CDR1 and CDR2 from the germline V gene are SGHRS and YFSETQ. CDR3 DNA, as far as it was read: TGCGCCAGCAGCTTGCTTAGCGGGGTGAACACCGGGGAG. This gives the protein CASSLLSGVNTGE. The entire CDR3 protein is CASSLLSGVNTGELFF. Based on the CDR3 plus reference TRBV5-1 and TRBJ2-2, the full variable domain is KAGVTQTPRYLIKTRGQQVTLSCSPISGHRSVSWYQQTPGQGLQFLFEYFSETQRNKGNFPGRFSGRQFSNSRSEMNVSTLELGDSALYLCASSLLSGVNTGELFFGEGSRLTVL.

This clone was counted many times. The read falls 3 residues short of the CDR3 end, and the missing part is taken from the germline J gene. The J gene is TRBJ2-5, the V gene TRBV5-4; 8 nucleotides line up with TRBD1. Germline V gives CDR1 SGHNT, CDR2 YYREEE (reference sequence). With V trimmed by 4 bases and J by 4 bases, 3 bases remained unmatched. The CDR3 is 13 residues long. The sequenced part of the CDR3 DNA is TGTGCCAGCAGCCCTGGACAGGGAGAGACC. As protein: CASSPGQGET. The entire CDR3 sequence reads CASSPGQGETQYF.

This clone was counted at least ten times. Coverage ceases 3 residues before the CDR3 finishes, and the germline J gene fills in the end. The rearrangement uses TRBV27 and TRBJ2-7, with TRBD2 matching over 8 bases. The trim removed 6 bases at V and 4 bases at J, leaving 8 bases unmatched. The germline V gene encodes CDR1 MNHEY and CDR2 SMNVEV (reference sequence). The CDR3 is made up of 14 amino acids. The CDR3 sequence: CASSSLAGGYEQYF. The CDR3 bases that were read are TGTGCCAGCAGCTCCCTGGCGGGGGGATACGAG.

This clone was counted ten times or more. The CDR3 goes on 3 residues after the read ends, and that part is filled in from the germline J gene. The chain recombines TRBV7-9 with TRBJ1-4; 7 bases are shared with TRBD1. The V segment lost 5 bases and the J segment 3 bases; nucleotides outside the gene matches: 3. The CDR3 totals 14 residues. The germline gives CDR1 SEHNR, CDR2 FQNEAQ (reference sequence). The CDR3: CASSRGTANEKLFF. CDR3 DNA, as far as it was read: TGTGCCAGCAGCAGGGGGACAGCTAATGAAAAA. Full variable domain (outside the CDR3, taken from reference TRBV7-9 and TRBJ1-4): DTGVSQNPRHKITKRGQNVTFRCDPISEHNRLYWYRQTLGQGPEFLTYFQNEAQLEKSRLLSDRFSAERPKGSFSTLEIQRTEQGDSAMYLCASSRGTANEKLFFGSGTQLSVL.

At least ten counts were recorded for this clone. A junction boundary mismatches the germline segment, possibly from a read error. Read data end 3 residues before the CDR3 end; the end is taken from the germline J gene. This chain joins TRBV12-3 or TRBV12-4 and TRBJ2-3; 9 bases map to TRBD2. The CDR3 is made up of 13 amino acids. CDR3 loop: CASSLLAGDTQYF. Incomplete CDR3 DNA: TGTGCCAGTAGTTTACTAGCGGGAGATACG.

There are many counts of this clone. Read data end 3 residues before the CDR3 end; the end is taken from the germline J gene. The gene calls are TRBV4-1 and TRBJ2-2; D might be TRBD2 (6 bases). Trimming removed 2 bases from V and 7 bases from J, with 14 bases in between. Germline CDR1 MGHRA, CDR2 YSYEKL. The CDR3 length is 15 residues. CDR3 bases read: TGCGCCAGCAGCCAATTGGGGGGTTCCATCGGGGAG. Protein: CASSQLGGSIGE. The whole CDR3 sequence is CASSQLGGSIGELFF.